These T cell receptor beta chains were read from a single sample in a study of blood T cell repertoires in COVID-19. TCRdb's table, derived via immunoSEQ multiplex PCR, lists solely in-frame clones and lacks some. Of under 250,000 clones detected, about 90% appear once; the ten largest clones hold 6.2%. The sample consisted of peripheral blood. The receptors shown here come from a man in his fifties or sixties with acute or convalescent COVID-19. CDR3s include the opening cysteine and the closing phenylalanine or tryptophan. The D gene is left open where the match is weak. Size is stated for part of the rows, as once, few or many counts, or as a class when the clone is expanded.

clone_size: NA
cdr3_length: 14
d_call: NA
v_call: TRBV2
j_call: TRBJ2-1
cdr3_nt: TGTGCCAGCAGTGAATTCAGCTCCTACAATGAGCAGTTCTTC
cdr3_aa: CASSEFSSYNEQFF

clone_size: NA
cdr3_length: 15
d_call: TRBD1
v_call: TRBV7-2
j_call: TRBJ2-7
cdr3_nt: TGTGCCAGCAGCCTTCGGCAGGGGGAATTTTACGAGCAGTACTTC
cdr3_aa: CASSLRQGEFYEQYF

clone_size: NA
cdr3_length: 14
d_call: NA
v_call: TRBV5-1
j_call: TRBJ2-1
cdr3_nt: TGCGCCAGCAGCTTGACCCCCCGAGCGGGTGAGCAGTTCTTC
cdr3_aa: CASSLTPRAGEQFF

clone_size: NA
cdr3_length: 16
d_call: TRBD2
v_call: TRBV7-3
j_call: TRBJ2-3
cdr3_nt: TGTGCCAGCAGCATGGGACTAGCGGGGTACACAGATACGCAGTATTTT
cdr3_aa: CASSMGLAGYTDTQYF

clone_size: NA
cdr3_length: 17
d_call: NA
v_call: TRBV6-4
j_call: TRBJ2-1
cdr3_nt: TGTGCCAGCAGTGTGGCCTGGGCACCCATGTTAGGCAATGAGCAGTTCTTC
cdr3_aa: CASSVAWAPMLGNEQFF

clone_size: NA
cdr3_length: 14
d_call: TRBD1
v_call: TRBV4-3
j_call: TRBJ1-2
cdr3_nt: TGCGCCAGCAGCCGAACTCAGGGGGGCTATGGCTACACCTTC
cdr3_aa: CASSRTQGGYGYTF

clone_size: NA
cdr3_length: 15
d_call: NA
v_call: TRBV5-4
j_call: TRBJ2-7
cdr3_nt: TGTGCCAGCAGCTTGGGGGGGCCTTTCTCCTACGAGCAGTACTTC
cdr3_aa: CASSLGGPFSYEQYF

clone_size: NA
cdr3_length: 16
d_call: TRBD2
v_call: TRBV11-1
j_call: TRBJ2-1
cdr3_nt: TGTGCCAGCAGCTTAGTTCGGCGCGGGAGCAGGTATGAGCAGTTCTTC
cdr3_aa: CASSLVRRGSRYEQFF

clone_size: NA
cdr3_length: 16
d_call: TRBD1
v_call: TRBV28
j_call: TRBJ1-6
cdr3_nt: TGTGCCAGCAGGGACGAATTACAGGGGGCGAATTCACCCCTCCACTTT
cdr3_aa: CASRDELQGANSPLHF

clone_size: NA
cdr3_length: 13
d_call: TRBD2
v_call: TRBV2
j_call: TRBJ2-5
cdr3_nt: TGTGCCAGCAGTGGGGACTATCAAGAGACCCAGTACTTC
cdr3_aa: CASSGDYQETQYF

clone_size: once
cdr3_length: 14
d_call: NA
v_call: TRBV30
j_call: TRBJ1-6
cdr3_nt: TGTGCCTGGAGCCAAGGACGGGAAGATTCACCCCTCCACTTT
cdr3_aa: CAWSQGREDSPLHF

clone_size: NA
cdr3_length: 14
d_call: NA
v_call: TRBV15
j_call: TRBJ2-1
cdr3_nt: TGTGCCACTCGCCGGGAAGCGTCCTACAATGAGCAGTTCTTC
cdr3_aa: CATRREASYNEQFF

clone_size: NA
cdr3_length: 13
d_call: NA
v_call: TRBV5-6
j_call: TRBJ2-7
cdr3_nt: TGTGCCAGCAGCCCTGGTGGGAGTTACGAGCAGTACTTC
cdr3_aa: CASSPGGSYEQYF

clone_size: NA
cdr3_length: 16
d_call: TRBD2
v_call: TRBV10-3
j_call: TRBJ2-1
cdr3_nt: TGTGCCATCAGTGAGTCAGGCGGGAGTGTGGGAAATGAGCAGTTCTTC
cdr3_aa: CAISESGGSVGNEQFF

clone_size: NA
cdr3_length: 13
d_call: NA
v_call: TRBV3-1/TRBV3-2
j_call: TRBJ2-3
cdr3_nt: TGTGCCAGCAGCCAAGAAGGAGGGAGAACGCAGTATTTT
cdr3_aa: CASSQEGGRTQYF

clone_size: NA
cdr3_length: 17
d_call: NA
v_call: TRBV7-8
j_call: TRBJ2-2
cdr3_nt: TGTGCCAGCAGCTTAGCCCTAGTATCACAGGGATCCGGGGAGCTGTTTTTT
cdr3_aa: CASSLALVSQGSGELFF

clone_size: NA
cdr3_length: 15
d_call: NA
v_call: TRBV10-3
j_call: TRBJ1-3
cdr3_nt: TGTGCCATCAGTGATGCAGTACCCTCTGGAAACACCATATATTTT
cdr3_aa: CAISDAVPSGNTIYF

clone_size: once
cdr3_length: 17
d_call: TRBD1
v_call: TRBV7-9
j_call: TRBJ1-1
cdr3_nt: TGTGCCAGCAGCTACCAAACCCTCACAGGGGCGAACACTGAAGCTTTCTTT
cdr3_aa: CASSYQTLTGANTEAFF

clone_size: NA
cdr3_length: 22
d_call: NA
v_call: TRBV21-1
j_call: TRBJ2-4
cdr3_nt: TGTGCCAGCAGCGCGAAGGCAATCTGGCCTAGCGGGGGGGGATTGACCAAAAACATTCAGTACTTC
cdr3_aa: CASSAKAIWPSGGGLTKNIQYF

clone_size: NA
cdr3_length: 17
d_call: NA
v_call: TRBV28
j_call: TRBJ2-1
cdr3_nt: TGTGCCAGCACCCCCCATGATCCAGTCAGCTCCTACAATGAGCAGTTCTTC
cdr3_aa: CASTPHDPVSSYNEQFF

clone_size: NA
cdr3_length: 15
d_call: NA
v_call: TRBV27
j_call: TRBJ2-7
cdr3_nt: TGTGCCAGCAGTACCCTTGTGGGCAGCTCCTACGAGCAGTACTTC
cdr3_aa: CASSTLVGSSYEQYF

clone_size: NA
cdr3_length: 15
d_call: TRBD2
v_call: TRBV6-4
j_call: TRBJ2-3
cdr3_nt: TGTGCCAGCAGTGAATCGGCGGGAGGGACAGATACGCAGTATTTT
cdr3_aa: CASSESAGGTDTQYF

clone_size: NA
cdr3_length: 14
d_call: NA
v_call: TRBV4-3
j_call: TRBJ1-5
cdr3_nt: TGCGCCAGCAGCCAAGGACGCCTGGGAGGCCCCCAGCATTTT
cdr3_aa: CASSQGRLGGPQHF

clone_size: NA
cdr3_length: 14
d_call: NA
v_call: TRBV6-5
j_call: TRBJ1-2
cdr3_nt: TGTGCCAGCAGTCCGAACAGACCCGCCTATGGCTACACCTTC
cdr3_aa: CASSPNRPAYGYTF

clone_size: few
cdr3_length: 14
d_call: TRBD2
v_call: TRBV28
j_call: TRBJ2-1
cdr3_nt: TGTGCCAGCAAGGCAAGCGGGAGTAACAATGAGCAGTTCTTC
cdr3_aa: CASKASGSNNEQFF

clone_size: NA
cdr3_length: 16
d_call: NA
v_call: TRBV15
j_call: TRBJ2-7
cdr3_nt: TGTGCCACCGGGAGTCCCGTGGGATTTGCCGACTACGAGCAGTACTTC
cdr3_aa: CATGSPVGFADYEQYF

clone_size: NA
cdr3_length: 14
d_call: NA
v_call: TRBV7-9
j_call: TRBJ2-5
cdr3_nt: TGTGCCAGCAGCCGGACAGACGTTGGGGAGACCCAGTACTTC
cdr3_aa: CASSRTDVGETQYF

clone_size: NA
cdr3_length: 17
d_call: TRBD2
v_call: TRBV5-1
j_call: TRBJ2-3
cdr3_nt: TGCGCCAGCAGCTTGGGGTATAGCGGGACCGTTACAGATACGCAGTATTTT
cdr3_aa: CASSLGYSGTVTDTQYF

clone_size: NA
cdr3_length: 15
d_call: TRBD1
v_call: TRBV24-1
j_call: TRBJ2-1
cdr3_nt: TGTGCCACCAGTGTGAACAGGGGTGGCTACAATGAGCAGTTCTTC
cdr3_aa: CATSVNRGGYNEQFF

clone_size: few
cdr3_length: 15
d_call: NA
v_call: TRBV7-7
j_call: TRBJ2-1
cdr3_nt: TGTGCTAGCAGGGGGAAGCGGGAGATATACAATGAGCAGTTCTTC
cdr3_aa: CASRGKREIYNEQFF

clone_size: NA
cdr3_length: 14
d_call: NA
v_call: TRBV6-2/TRBV6-3
j_call: TRBJ2-1
cdr3_nt: TGTGCCAGCAGTTACTCGGGAGTGTCCAATGAGCAGTTCTTC
cdr3_aa: CASSYSGVSNEQFF

clone_size: few
cdr3_length: 16
d_call: NA
v_call: TRBV23-1
j_call: TRBJ2-2
cdr3_nt: TGCGCCAGCAGTCTAGACGGGACATTCAACACCGGGGAGCTGTTTTTT
cdr3_aa: CASSLDGTFNTGELFF

clone_size: NA
cdr3_length: 13
d_call: NA
v_call: TRBV29-1
j_call: TRBJ1-1
cdr3_nt: TGCAGCGTATCCGACTCCCGGTTGACTGAAGCTTTCTTT
cdr3_aa: CSVSDSRLTEAFF

clone_size: NA
cdr3_length: 14
d_call: NA
v_call: TRBV6-5
j_call: TRBJ1-1
cdr3_nt: TGTGCCAGCAGTTACCTGGGGGCTACCGGTGAAGCTTTCTTT
cdr3_aa: CASSYLGATGEAFF

clone_size: NA
cdr3_length: 15
d_call: NA
v_call: TRBV7-8
j_call: TRBJ1-2
cdr3_nt: TGTGCCAGCAGCTTAGATGGACAGATGAGCTATGGCTACACCTTC
cdr3_aa: CASSLDGQMSYGYTF

clone_size: NA
cdr3_length: 20
d_call: NA
v_call: TRBV13
j_call: TRBJ2-3
cdr3_nt: TGTGCCAGCAGCTTAGGTTTGAGTTTTGGGGGAGGAGAAGAAACAGATACGCAGTATTTT
cdr3_aa: CASSLGLSFGGGEETDTQYF

clone_size: NA
cdr3_length: 13
d_call: NA
v_call: TRBV3-1/TRBV3-2
j_call: TRBJ1-4
cdr3_nt: TGTGCCAGCAGCCCCCAGAGGAGGGAAAAACTGTTTTTT
cdr3_aa: CASSPQRREKLFF

clone_size: NA
cdr3_length: 15
d_call: TRBD2
v_call: TRBV18
j_call: TRBJ2-2
cdr3_nt: TGTGCCAGCTCCCCTACTAGCGAGAACACCGGGGAGCTGTTTTTT
cdr3_aa: CASSPTSENTGELFF

clone_size: NA
cdr3_length: 16
d_call: TRBD2
v_call: TRBV5-1
j_call: TRBJ2-1
cdr3_nt: TGCGCCAGCAGCCCGACCGCAGGACTAGCGGGCAATGAGCAGTTCTTC
cdr3_aa: CASSPTAGLAGNEQFF

clone_size: once
cdr3_length: 17
d_call: TRBD1
v_call: TRBV7-2
j_call: TRBJ2-1
cdr3_nt: TGTGCCAGCAGCACGGGACAGGGAAGGAGCTCCTACAATGAGCAGTTCTTC
cdr3_aa: CASSTGQGRSSYNEQFF

clone_size: once
cdr3_length: 15
d_call: NA
v_call: TRBV5-6
j_call: TRBJ1-1
cdr3_nt: TGTGCCAGCAGCTTGGCCGCCAGGTTGAACACTGAAGCTTTCTTT
cdr3_aa: CASSLAARLNTEAFF

clone_size: NA
cdr3_length: 11
d_call: NA
v_call: TRBV6-5
j_call: TRBJ1-2
cdr3_nt: TGTGCCAGCATGAGGGTGGGTGGCTACACCTTC
cdr3_aa: CASMRVGGYTF

clone_size: NA
cdr3_length: 15
d_call: NA
v_call: TRBV6-5
j_call: TRBJ1-1
cdr3_nt: TGTGCCAGCAGTTACGTAGGGCAGGGGAACACTGAAGCTTTCTTT
cdr3_aa: CASSYVGQGNTEAFF

clone_size: NA
cdr3_length: 16
d_call: TRBD2
v_call: TRBV5-4
j_call: TRBJ2-7
cdr3_nt: TGTGCCAGCAGTCCCCGACTAGCGGGAGTAGGTCACGAGCAGTACTTC
cdr3_aa: CASSPRLAGVGHEQYF

clone_size: NA
cdr3_length: 14
d_call: NA
v_call: TRBV10-3
j_call: TRBJ2-7
cdr3_nt: TGTGCCATCAGTGAGTCGACTGGCTCCTACGAGCAGTACTTC
cdr3_aa: CAISESTGSYEQYF

clone_size: NA
cdr3_length: 13
d_call: NA
v_call: TRBV7-6
j_call: TRBJ2-7
cdr3_nt: TGTGCCAGCAGTCCCACAGGGAGCTACGAGCAGTACTTC
cdr3_aa: CASSPTGSYEQYF

clone_size: once
cdr3_length: 14
d_call: TRBD1
v_call: TRBV11-3
j_call: TRBJ2-1
cdr3_nt: TGTGCCAGCAGTACCCGGGACAGTTACAATGAGCAGTTCTTC
cdr3_aa: CASSTRDSYNEQFF

clone_size: NA
cdr3_length: 14
d_call: NA
v_call: TRBV10-3
j_call: TRBJ2-1
cdr3_nt: TGTGCCATCAGGGAAGGAGGGGCAAAAGGGGAGCAGTTCTTC
cdr3_aa: CAIREGGAKGEQFF

clone_size: NA
cdr3_length: 14
d_call: TRBD1
v_call: TRBV5-1
j_call: TRBJ1-1
cdr3_nt: TGCGCCAGCAGGATGGGGACAGGATGGACTGAAGCTTTCTTT
cdr3_aa: CASRMGTGWTEAFF

clone_size: NA
cdr3_length: 17
d_call: TRBD1
v_call: TRBV7-3
j_call: TRBJ2-6
cdr3_nt: TGTGCCAGCAGCTTAAGGACAGGGGGATTTGGGGCCAACGTCCTGACTTTC
cdr3_aa: CASSLRTGGFGANVLTF

clone_size: NA
cdr3_length: 16
d_call: NA
v_call: TRBV27
j_call: TRBJ1-5
cdr3_nt: TGTGCCAGCAGTTTATCGAGCAGGGGCGGAGGACAGCCCCAGCATTTT
cdr3_aa: CASSLSSRGGGQPQHF

clone_size: NA
cdr3_length: 16
d_call: TRBD1
v_call: TRBV6-2/TRBV6-3
j_call: TRBJ1-1
cdr3_nt: TGTGCCAGCAGTACCCGACAGGGGGGACTGAACACTGAAGCTTTCTTT
cdr3_aa: CASSTRQGGLNTEAFF

clone_size: NA
cdr3_length: 17
d_call: NA
v_call: TRBV3-1/TRBV3-2
j_call: TRBJ2-1
cdr3_nt: TGTGCCAGCAGCCAAGATCTTCGGGGAGTCTACTACAATGAGCAGTTCTTC
cdr3_aa: CASSQDLRGVYYNEQFF